Given below is one T cell receptor beta chain in context. Libraries were prepared by immunoSEQ multiplex PCR; TCRdb keeps only in-frame clonotypes and omits some of them. The data contain about 200,000 clones, approximately 87% of them singletons. This sample was taken from a study of cytomegalovirus exposure and HLA in healthy donors. The CDR3 covers 15 residues. Trimming removed 2 bases from V and 0 bases from J, with 11 bases in between. The V gene's germline CDR1 is SGHTA and CDR2 FQGTGA. V is TRBV7-3 and J is TRBJ2-7; no clear D. This receptor was identified in a woman younger than 35 in good health and CMV-seronegative. Sequencing input: PBMCs. The chain's CDR3 is CASSLYATSSYEQYF. The CDR3 DNA reads TGTGCCAGCAGCTTATATGCGACGAGCTCCTACGAGCAGTACTTC.